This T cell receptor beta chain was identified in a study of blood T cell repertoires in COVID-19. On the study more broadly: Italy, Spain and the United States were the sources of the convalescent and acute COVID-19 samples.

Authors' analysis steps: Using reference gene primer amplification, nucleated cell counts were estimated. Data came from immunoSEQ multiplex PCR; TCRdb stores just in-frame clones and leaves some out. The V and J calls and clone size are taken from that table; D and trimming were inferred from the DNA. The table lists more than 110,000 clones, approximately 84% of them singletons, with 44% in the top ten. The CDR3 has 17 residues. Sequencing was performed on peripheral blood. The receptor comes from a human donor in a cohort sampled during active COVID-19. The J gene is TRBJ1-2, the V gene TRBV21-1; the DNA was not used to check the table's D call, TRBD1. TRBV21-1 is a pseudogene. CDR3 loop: CASSPGPAGCLGYGYTF. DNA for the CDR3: TGTGCCAGCAGCCCGGGCCCCGCAGGGTGTCTGGGCTATGGCTACACCTTC.